The 7 T cell receptor beta chains in this list originate from one sample, sequenced in a study of blood T cell repertoires in COVID-19. Profiled with immunoSEQ multiplex PCR; TCRdb holds only in-frame clones, not every one. This repertoire shows roughly 140,000 clones, more than 60% found once; its top ten account for less than 2.5%. The sample was peripheral blood. The receptor set was obtained from a woman between 55 and 75 years old with acute or convalescent COVID-19.

This clone was observed a handful of times. J is TRBJ1-5 and V is TRBV6-1; maybe TRBD1 (5 bases). The CDR3 runs to 15 residues. CDR1 is MNHNS and CDR2 is SASEGT in the germline V gene. With 2 bases removed from V and 5 bases from J, the gap between germline ends came to 13 bases. Here the CDR3 reads CASSEPAGGHQPQHF. Here the CDR3 DNA reads TGTGCCAGCAGTGAACCCGCCGGGGGACATCAGCCCCAGCATTTT.

V and J are TRBV2 and TRBJ2-1, with D unclear. V was shortened by 2 bases and J by 7 bases, with 9 bases between the two germline ends. From germline, CDR1 is SNHLY and CDR2 FYNNEI. The CDR3 is made up of 13 amino acids. The CDR3: CASSESTVNEQFF. The CDR3 nucleotides are TGTGCCAGCAGTGAATCTACCGTTAATGAGCAGTTCTTC.

V usage is TRBV14 and J usage is TRBJ1-2; unclear D gene. Germline loops: CDR1 SGHDN, CDR2 FVKESK. The CDR3 is 14 amino acids. With 1 base removed from V and 7 bases from J, the gap between germline ends came to 13 bases. The CDR3 spells CASSQALVGSGYTF. For the CDR3, the DNA is TGTGCCAGCAGCCAAGCTCTAGTTGGGAGTGGCTACACCTTC.

The chain links TRBV29-1 to TRBJ2-1; the match to TRBD2 covers 9 bases. This CDR3 has 16 residues. Unmatched junction bases numbered 5, after V lost 1 base and J lost 1 base. Germline V gene lookup returns CDR1 SQVTM and CDR2 ANQGSEA. CDR3 sequence: CSVEGAGGSSYNEQFF. The CDR3 DNA reads as TGCAGCGTTGAAGGAGCGGGAGGTAGTTCCTACAATGAGCAGTTCTTC.

The chain uses TRBV6-2 or TRBV6-3 and TRBJ1-2; 9 bases match TRBD1. V lost 4 bases and J lost 4; bases outside the gene matches: 1. The CDR3 runs to 13 residues. Germline V gives CDR1 MNHEY, CDR2 SVGEGT. CDR3 sequence (DNA): TGTGCCAGCAGTTGGGGACAGGGCTATGGCTACACCTTC. This encodes CASSWGQGYGYTF.

This chain connects TRBV30 to TRBJ1-4, with TRBD1 as a possible D gene (5 bases). The CDR3 consists of 12 residues. Trimming shortened V by 2 bases and J by 6 bases, and 7 bases separated the two germline ends. Germline CDR1 is GTSNPN and CDR2 is SVGIG (reference sequence). The CDR3 nucleotides are TGTGCCTGGAGTTGGGGGGATGAAAAACTGTTTTTT. Encoded protein: CAWSWGDEKLFF.

The chain uses TRBV19 and TRBJ2-7, with 8 bases that match TRBD1. V gave up 4 bases and J gave up 5 bases; unmatched junction bases: 13. This CDR3 is built from 16 residues. CDR1 and CDR2 (germline): LNHDA, SQIVND (reference sequence). The CDR3 sequence: CASSTGTGGLRDEQYF. CDR3 nucleotide sequence: TGTGCCAGTAGTACGGGGACAGGCGGTCTTCGGGACGAGCAGTACTTC. Full variable domain (missing parts from reference TRBV19 and TRBJ2-7): DGGITQSPKYLFRKEGQNVTLSCEQNLNHDAMYWYRQDPGQGLRLIYYSQIVNDFQKGDIAEGYSVSREKKESFPLTVTSAQKNPTAFYLCASSTGTGGLRDEQYFGPGTRLTVT.